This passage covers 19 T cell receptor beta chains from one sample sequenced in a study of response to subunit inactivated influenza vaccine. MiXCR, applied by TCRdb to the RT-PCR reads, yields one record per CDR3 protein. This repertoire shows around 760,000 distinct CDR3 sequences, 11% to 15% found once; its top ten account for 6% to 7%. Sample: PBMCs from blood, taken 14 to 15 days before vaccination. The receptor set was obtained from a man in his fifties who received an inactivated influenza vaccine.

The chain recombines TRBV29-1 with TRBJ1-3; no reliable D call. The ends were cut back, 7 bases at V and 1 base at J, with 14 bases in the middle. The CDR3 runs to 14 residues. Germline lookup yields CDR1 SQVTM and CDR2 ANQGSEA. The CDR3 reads CSAHTGTSGNTIYF. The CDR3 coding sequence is TGCAGCGCCCATACTGGAACTTCTGGAAACACCATATATTTT.

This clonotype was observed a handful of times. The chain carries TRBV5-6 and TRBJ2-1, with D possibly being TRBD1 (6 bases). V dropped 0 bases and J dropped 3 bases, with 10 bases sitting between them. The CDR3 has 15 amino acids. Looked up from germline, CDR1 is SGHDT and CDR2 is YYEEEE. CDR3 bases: TGTGCCAGCAGCTTGGCCGGGACAATCTACAATGAGCAGTTCTTC. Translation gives CASSLAGTIYNEQFF.

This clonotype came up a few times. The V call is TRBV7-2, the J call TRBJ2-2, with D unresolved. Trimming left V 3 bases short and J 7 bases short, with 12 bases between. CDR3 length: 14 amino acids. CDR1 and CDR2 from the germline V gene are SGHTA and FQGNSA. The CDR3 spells CASSFLLAGGELFF. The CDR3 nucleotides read TGTGCCAGCAGCTTCCTTTTAGCCGGCGGGGAGCTGTTTTTT.

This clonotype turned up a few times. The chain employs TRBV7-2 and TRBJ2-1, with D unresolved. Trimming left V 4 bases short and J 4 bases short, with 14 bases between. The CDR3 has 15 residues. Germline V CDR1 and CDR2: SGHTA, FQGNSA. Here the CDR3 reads CASSSWGTAYNEQFF. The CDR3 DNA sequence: TGTGCCAGCAGCTCATGGGGTACAGCTTACAATGAGCAGTTCTTC.

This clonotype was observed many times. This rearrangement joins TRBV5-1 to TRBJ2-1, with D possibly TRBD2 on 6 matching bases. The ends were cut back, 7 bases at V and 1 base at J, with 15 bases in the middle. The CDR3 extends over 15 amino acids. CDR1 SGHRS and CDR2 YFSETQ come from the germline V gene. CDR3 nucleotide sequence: TGCGCCAGCGCCACCAGCGGGTCTTCCTACAATGAGCAGTTCTTC. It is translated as CASATSGSSYNEQFF.

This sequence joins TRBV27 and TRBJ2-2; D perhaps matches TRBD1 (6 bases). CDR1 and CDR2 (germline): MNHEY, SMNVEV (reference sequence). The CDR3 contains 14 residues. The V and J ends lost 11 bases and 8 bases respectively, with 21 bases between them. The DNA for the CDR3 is TGTGCCGCCCGGGTGCAGGGGCTTATGGGGGAGCTGTTTTTT. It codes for CAARVQGLMGELFF.

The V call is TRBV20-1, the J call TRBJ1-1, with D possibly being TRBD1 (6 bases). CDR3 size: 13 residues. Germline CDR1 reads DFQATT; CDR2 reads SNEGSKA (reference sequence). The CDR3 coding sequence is TGCAGCTCAGGACAGAAAATGAACACTGAAGCTTTCTTT. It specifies CSSGQKMNTEAFF.

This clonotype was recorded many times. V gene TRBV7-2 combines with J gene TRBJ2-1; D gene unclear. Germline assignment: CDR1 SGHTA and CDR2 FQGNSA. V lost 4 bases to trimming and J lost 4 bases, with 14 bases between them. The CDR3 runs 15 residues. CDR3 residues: CASSSTASEYNEQFF. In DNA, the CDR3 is TGTGCCAGCAGCTCCACGGCGTCAGAATACAATGAGCAGTTCTTC.

CDR3 in DNA: TGTGCCAGCAGCCGACAGGGGGCTGCCTCTGAAGCTTTCTTT. As protein: CASSRQGAASEAFF. The J gene is TRBJ1-1, the V gene TRBV3-1; 10 bases are shared with TRBD1. The CDR3 is 14 residues long. The germline CDR1 and CDR2 sequences are LGHDT and YNNKEL (reference sequence). V shed 4 bases, J shed 6 bases, and the junction held 5 bases outside the gene matches.

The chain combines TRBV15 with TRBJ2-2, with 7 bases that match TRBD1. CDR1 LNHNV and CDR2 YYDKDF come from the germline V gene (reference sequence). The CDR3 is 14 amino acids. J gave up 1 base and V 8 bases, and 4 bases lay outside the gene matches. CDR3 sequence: CATANRGNTGELFF. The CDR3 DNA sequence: TGTGCCACCGCGAACAGGGGGAACACCGGGGAGCTGTTTTTT.

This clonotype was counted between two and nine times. Written as DNA, the CDR3 is TGCGCCAGCAGCCTTAGGACTAGCGGGAGTGGTGAGACCCAGTACTTC. Amino acids: CASSLRTSGSGETQYF. V gene TRBV5-1 combines with J gene TRBJ2-5, with 13 bases identical to TRBD2. The CDR3 is 16 residues long. V lost 4 bases to trimming and J lost 5 bases; unmatched junction nucleotides: 8. Germline lookup yields CDR1 SGHRS and CDR2 YFSETQ.

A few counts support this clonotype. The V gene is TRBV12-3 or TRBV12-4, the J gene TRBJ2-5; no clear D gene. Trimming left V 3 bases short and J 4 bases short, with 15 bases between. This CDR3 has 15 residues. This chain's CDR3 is CASSLLIGFGETQYF. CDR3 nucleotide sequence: TGTGCCAGCAGTTTGTTGATAGGGTTCGGAGAGACCCAGTACTTC.

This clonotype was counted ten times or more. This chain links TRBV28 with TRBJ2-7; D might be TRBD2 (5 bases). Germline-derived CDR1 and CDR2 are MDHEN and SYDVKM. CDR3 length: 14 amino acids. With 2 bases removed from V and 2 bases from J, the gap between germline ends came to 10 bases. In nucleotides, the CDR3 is TGTGCCAGCAGTTTAGCGCGGGCCCCCTACGAGCAGTACTTC. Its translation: CASSLARAPYEQYF. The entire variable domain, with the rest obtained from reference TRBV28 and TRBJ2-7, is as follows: DVKVTQSSRYLVKRTGEKVFLECVQDMDHENMFWYRQDPGLGLRLIYFSYDVKMKEKGDIPEGYSVSREKKERFSLILESASTNQTSMYLCASSLARAPYEQYFGPGTRLTVT.

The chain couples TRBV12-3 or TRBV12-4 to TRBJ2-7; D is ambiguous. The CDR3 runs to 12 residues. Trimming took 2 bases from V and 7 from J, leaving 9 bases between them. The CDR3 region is CASSLHTWEQYF. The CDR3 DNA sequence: TGTGCCAGCAGTTTACACACCTGGGAGCAGTACTTC.

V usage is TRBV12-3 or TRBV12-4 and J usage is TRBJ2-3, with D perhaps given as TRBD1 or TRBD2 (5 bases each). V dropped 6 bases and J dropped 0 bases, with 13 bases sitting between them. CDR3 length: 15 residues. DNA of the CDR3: TGTGCCAGCAGGAGTGGGGGATCTAGCACAGATACGCAGTATTTT. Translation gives CASRSGGSSTDTQYF.

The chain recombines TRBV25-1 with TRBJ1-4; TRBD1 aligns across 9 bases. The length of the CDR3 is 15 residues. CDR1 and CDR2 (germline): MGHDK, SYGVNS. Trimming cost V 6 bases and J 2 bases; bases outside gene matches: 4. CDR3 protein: CASRQTGGTNEKLFF. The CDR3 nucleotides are TGTGCCAGCAGACAAACAGGGGGCACTAATGAAAAACTGTTTTTT.

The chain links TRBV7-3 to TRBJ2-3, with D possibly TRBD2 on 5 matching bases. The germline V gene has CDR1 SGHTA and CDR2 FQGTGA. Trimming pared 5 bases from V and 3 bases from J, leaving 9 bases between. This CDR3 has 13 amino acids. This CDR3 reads CASSPEVTDTQYF. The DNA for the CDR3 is TGTGCCAGCAGCCCGGAGGTGACAGATACGCAGTATTTT. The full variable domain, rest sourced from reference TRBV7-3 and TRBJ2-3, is GAGVSQTPSNKVTEKGKYVELRCDPISGHTALYWYRQSLGQGPEFLIYFQGTGAADDSGLPNDRFFAVRPEGSVSTLKIQRTERGDSAVYLCASSPEVTDTQYFGPGTRLTVL.

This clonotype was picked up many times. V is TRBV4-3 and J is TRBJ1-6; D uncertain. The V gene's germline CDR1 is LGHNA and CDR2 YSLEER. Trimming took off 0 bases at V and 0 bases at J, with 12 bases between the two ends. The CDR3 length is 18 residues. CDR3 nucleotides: TGCGCCAGCAGCCAAGACTCACAGACAAGCTCCTATAATTCACCCCTCCACTTT. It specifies CASSQDSQTSSYNSPLHF.

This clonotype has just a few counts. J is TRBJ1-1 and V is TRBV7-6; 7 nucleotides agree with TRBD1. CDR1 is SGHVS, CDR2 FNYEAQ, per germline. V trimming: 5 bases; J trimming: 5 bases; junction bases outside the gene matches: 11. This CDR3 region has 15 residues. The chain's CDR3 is CASSQLQGQRTEAFF. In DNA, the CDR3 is TGTGCCAGCAGCCAGTTACAGGGGCAACGGACTGAAGCTTTCTTT.